This T cell receptor (beta chain) was found in a study of CD8 T cells in Susac syndrome. CDR1 and CDR2 (germline): MNHEY, SMNVEV (reference sequence). The CDR3 consists of 14 residues. V gave up 6 bases and J gave up 7 bases, with 18 bases separating them. CD8+ and CD4+ T cells from blood underwent TCR beta sequencing, which was carried out in a high-throughput format. As judged by recently defined diagnostic criteria, patients with Susac syndrome had definite or probable disease. RNA, at roughly 0.45 to 1 ug, was reverse transcribed with random hexamers. Amplification of TCR beta CDR3 used immunoSEQ multiplex PCR across 54 Vbeta and 13 Jbeta. One entry per CDR3 protein, called by TCRdb with MiXCR from the immunoSEQ multiplex PCR reads. The sample includes 77,000 or so distinct CDR3 sequences, under 95% of them seen just once.

The chain combines TRBV27 with TRBJ1-2, with a weak D call TRBD1 (6 bases). Source material: CD4+ T cells from PBMCs. This sequence was found in a human donor with Susac syndrome. CDR3 region: CASRGGGRLGGYTF. CDR3 nucleotide sequence: TGTGCCAGCAGGGGAGGGGGTCGTCTAGGTGGCTACACCTTC.